The next 4 T cell receptor beta chains were all read from a single sample in a study of cytomegalovirus exposure and HLA in healthy donors. The primer mix had 60 Vbeta and 13 Jbeta primers. Clones were read by immunoSEQ multiplex PCR, and TCRdb kept only the in-frame ones, dropping some. The sample has 95,000 to 100,000 clones; roughly 80% are singletons. The sample consisted of PBMCs. The source of these receptors is a man between 35 and 55 years old in good health and CMV-seronegative.

This clone showed up many times. The V call is TRBV2, the J call TRBJ2-7; 8 nucleotides agree with TRBD2. The CDR3 is 16 amino acids. V dropped 3 bases and J dropped 2; count of bases not matched to a gene: 9. Germline lookup yields CDR1 SNHLY and CDR2 FYNNEI. The CDR3, as DNA: TGTGCCAGCAGTGAGGGGTGGAGTAGCGGGACCTACGAGCAGTACTTC. Its protein is CASSEGWSSGTYEQYF.

As to this clone: Relative to the germline gene, one junction end is altered; a read error may explain this. Additional DNA sequences in this sample encode the identical CDR3. The chain employs TRBV6-1 and TRBJ2-7; D ambiguous. The CDR3 loop spans 15 amino acids. Germline-derived CDR1 and CDR2 are MNHNS and SASEGT. CDR3 amino acids: CASSETGAGFYEQYF. Here the CDR3 DNA reads TGCGCCAGCAGTGAAACCGGAGCTGGGTTCTACGAGCAGTACTTC.

The chain joins TRBV19 to TRBJ1-6; D remains unclear. Trimming removed 7 bases from V and 5 bases from J, with 12 bases in between. The CDR3 contains 14 residues. Germline CDR1 LNHDA, CDR2 SQIVND (reference sequence). In nucleotides, the CDR3 is TGTGCCAGTAAATCGGGAGTTGATAATTCACCCCTCCACTTT. It specifies CASKSGVDNSPLHF.

The genes are TRBV2 and TRBJ1-4; D unresolved. The V and J ends lost 1 base and 9 bases respectively, with 18 bases between them. The CDR3 spans 16 residues. Per the germline V gene, CDR1 is SNHLY and CDR2 is FYNNEI. Here the CDR3 reads CASSEGETVPLKKLFF. CDR3 DNA sequence: TGTGCCAGCAGTGAAGGCGAAACAGTACCTCTTAAAAAACTGTTTTTT. The full variable domain, rest sourced from reference TRBV2 and TRBJ1-4, is EPEVTQTPSHQVTQMGQEVILRCVPISNHLYFYWYRQILGQKVEFLVSFYNNEISEKSEIFDDQFSVERPDGSNFTLKIRSTKLEDSAMYFCASSEGETVPLKKLFFGSGTQLSVL.